This entry describes one TCR beta chain. This entry comes from a study of cytomegalovirus exposure and HLA in healthy donors. With 60 Vbeta and 13 Jbeta primers, the PCR was carried out. Here immunoSEQ multiplex PCR was the method, and the copy in TCRdb shows in-frame clones only, minus some. The sample holds 190,000 or so clones, 80% seen once. Material for sequencing was PBMCs. The sequence was obtained from a boy aged 5 to 17 in good health and CMV-seronegative.

CDR3: CASSSRANYGYTF. The CDR3 DNA reads as TGTGCCAGCAGTTCCAGGGCTAACTATGGCTACACCTTC. The J gene is TRBJ1-2, the V gene TRBV6-5; possibly TRBD1 for D (5 bases). Trimming removed 4 bases from V and 0 bases from J, with 6 bases in between. The CDR3 contains 13 residues. CDR1 MNHEY and CDR2 SVGAGI come from the germline V gene.